This T cell receptor (beta chain) appears in the sequencing data of a study of cytomegalovirus exposure and HLA in healthy donors. As concerns this clone: Its specificity is unknown.

Study results and limitations: Across donors, most TCRs were seen rarely, yet some public ones were widespread.

The method was immunoSEQ multiplex PCR; TCRdb's version includes in-frame clones alone and lacks a portion of them. The sample contains 80,000 to 100,000 clones, around 90% of which appear only once. Between the trimmed V and J ends, which lost 6 bases and 5 bases, there was a span of 14 bases. There are 13 residues in the CDR3. Per germline, CDR1 SQVTM and CDR2 ANQGSEA. The chain couples TRBV29-1 to TRBJ2-1, with a possible D match to TRBD1 (5 bases). The source is a woman between 25 and 40 years old in good health and CMV-seronegative. Sequencing was done on a sample of PBMCs. CDR3 residues: CSVRRQPDNEQFF. CDR3 nucleotides: TGCAGCGTCCGTCGACAGCCTGACAATGAGCAGTTCTTC.